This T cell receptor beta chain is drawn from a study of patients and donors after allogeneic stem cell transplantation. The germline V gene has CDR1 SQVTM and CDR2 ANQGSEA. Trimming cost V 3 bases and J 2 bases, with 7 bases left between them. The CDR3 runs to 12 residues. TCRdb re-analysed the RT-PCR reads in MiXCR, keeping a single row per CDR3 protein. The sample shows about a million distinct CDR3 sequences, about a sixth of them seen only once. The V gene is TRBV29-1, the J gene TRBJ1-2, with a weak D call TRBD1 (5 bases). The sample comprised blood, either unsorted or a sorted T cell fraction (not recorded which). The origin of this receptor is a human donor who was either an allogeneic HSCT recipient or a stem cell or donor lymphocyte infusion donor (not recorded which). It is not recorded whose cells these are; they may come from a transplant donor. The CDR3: CSVDPGNYGYTF. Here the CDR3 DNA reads TGCAGCGTTGATCCAGGGAACTATGGCTACACCTTC.